The TCR beta chain under discussion was sequenced for a study of blood T cells in healthy people across ages (dated by TCRdb to between 2015 and 2016). For the wider study: Template switching captured roughly one uniquely barcoded TCR beta cDNA molecule per two T cells in model experiments. Using deep sequencing normalized with unique cDNA molecular identifiers, the study measured how TCR beta repertoire diversity changes with age. Donors were grouped into four age groups: young (average approximately 15 years), middle-aged (about 38), aged (about 59) and long-lived (approximately 75). The study analyzed two additional independent replicas of 1 million unique cDNA reads from the same blood draw for two donors, one aged 18 to 30 and one aged 80 or older.

Systemically healthy Caucasian individuals from Russia, over 30 in total and aged about 6 to 95 years, were included as donors. Each donor gave ten milliliters of peripheral blood, drawn into EDTA-treated Vacutainer tubes. Ficoll-Paque density-gradient centrifugation was used to isolate PBMCs, with at least 6.5 million obtained per sample. Total RNA was extracted from PBMCs with Trizol reagent, with at least 5.5 micrograms obtained per sample. For every donor, an aliquot of PBMCs went through flow cytometry to measure the percentages of naive CD45RAhigh/CD27high T cells. Comment on this clonotype: The specificity of this receptor is unknown. Base quality data are lacking; no much larger clone is found one base away.

Broader findings and caveats from the paper: As age increased, observed TCR beta diversity per million T cells dropped in a roughly linear way, and a significant reduction was already evident by age approximately 40. The CMV infection status of donors was not known, potentially confounding age-related changes in expanded clonotypes. Observed TCR beta diversity correlated strongly with the percentage of naive T cells measured by flow cytometry. Compared with the aged group, the long-lived group had more naive CD4+ T cells, fewer expanded clones and increased TCR diversity, a pattern suggesting age selection. Conclusive comparison of naive and antigen-experienced compartments was prevented by the profiling of bulk unsorted PBMCs. Estimates of total diversity based on one million sequenced T cells were considered lower bounds and underestimates.

The library was built by means of 5' RACE. The sequencer was an Illumina HiSeq 2500. A second 7 to 11 cycle PCR used a sample-barcoded 5' primer and a J-beta primer mix. A unique molecular identifier was introduced onto each TCR beta cDNA molecule by a template-switch 5' adaptor carrying 12 random nucleotides. Each sample yielded at least 2.5 million CDR3-containing paired-end reads. First-strand cDNA was synthesized from all RNA with the Mint cDNA synthesis kit, primed by a TRBC-specific oligonucleotide. Following uracil-DNA glycosylase treatment, all cDNA underwent a first 18-cycle PCR with the universal primers M1SS and BC2_uni_R. In the source study's methods: Each sample was normalized by randomly selecting 1 million high-quality reads, each carrying a distinct molecular identifier. Instead of being binned into consensus sequences, reads that shared molecular identifiers were thrown out. CDR3 identification, clonotype clustering and error correction used MiTCR with a Q25 quality threshold and the strictest error-elimination algorithm. Lower-bound total TCR beta diversity was estimated with a nonparametric unseen species model using Euler transformation. TCRdb's own reprocessing of the public reads used fastp at Q25 and MiXCR and kept productive beta chains. One record per CDR3 amino acid sequence lists the most common genes and DNA. The V and J calls shown here were made by TCRdb, not taken from the authors' results. This sample lists about 930,000 distinct CDR3 sequences; 25% to 30% were detected once. The ten largest clones take up around 9.6% of the sample.

V is pared back by 3 bases and J by 4 bases, with 19 bases lying between the germline termini. According to the germline V gene (reference sequence), CDR1 reads MNHEY and CDR2 reads SMNVEV. From its cysteine to its phenylalanine, the CDR3 spans 17 amino acids. Only the CDR3 region is kept as DNA, spanning 51 bases read in frame from base 1. This sample was also put to use in a study of T cells of mothers and their children. According to the second study: Donors were nine systemically healthy Caucasian individuals: three mothers and their six children. cDNA synthesis consumed the entire amount of extracted RNA, loaded at approximately 1.6 ug RNA in each 15 ul reaction. In the second PCR, sample barcodes and 2-4 random nucleotides were introduced via the M1S primer. Over 8 million TCR beta CDR3 reads came from each mother, compared with approximately 3 million reads from each child. In both related and unrelated pairs, thymic selection shapes the output of TCR recombination in a similar way, with inherited differences having only a minor effect. Normalized repertoire overlap was always found to be slightly, but never significantly, higher in related mother-child pairs than in unrelated mother-child pairs. With a sensitivity of about 100 clones per million clonotypes, no persistent microchimeric T cell clones were detected. To look for features that set related mother-child pairs apart from unrelated individuals, the researchers ran deep NGS to compare the TCR beta repertoires of mothers and children. The mean age was roughly 40 +/- 4 years for the mothers and approximately 11 +/- 4 years for the children. Libraries were sequenced on Illumina HiSeq 2000 with 100+100 nt paired-end reads after adapter ligation with NEBNext reagents. To prevent cross-contamination, the mother and child libraries were prepared one month apart and sequenced in separate runs. Each donor had between roughly 450,000 and 2,100,000 distinct TCR beta clonotypes identified. Naive TCR beta clonotypes were estimated from low-frequency clonotypes matched to each donor's FACS-determined naive share, without sorting.

The TCR was taken from a woman in her forties in good health. Sequences were obtained from blood. The chain is assembled from TRBV27 and TRBJ2-1; TRBD1 is perhaps the D gene, given 6 matching bases. The DNA reads as follows: TGTGCCAGCAGTTTCCGAATACGGGCAGGGGCGTACAATGAGCAGTTCTTC. Protein translation: CASSFRIRAGAYNEQFF.